One and the same sample provided the 20 T cell receptor beta chains below, sequenced in a study of blood T cell repertoires in COVID-19. TCRdb keeps only in-frame clones here, not all; method: immunoSEQ multiplex PCR. There are around 180,000 clones in the sample; around 77% occur only once, and 6.5% to 8% lies in the top ten. The material sequenced was peripheral blood. Source of these receptors: a man aged 65-85 years with active or convalescent COVID-19.

As for this clone: A much larger clone lies one base from this, so it may be a read error. This chain links TRBV7-2 with TRBJ1-1, with D unclear. From germline, CDR1 is SGHTA and CDR2 FQGNSA. This CDR3 spans 13 amino acids. V was pared by 7 bases and J by 1 base, with 10 bases between. The CDR3 bases are TGTGCCAGCACCCTTGAGGGGAACACTGAAGCTTTCTTT. Its protein product is CASTLEGNTEAFF. The full variable domain, in which reference TRBV7-2 and TRBJ1-1 provide the parts outside the CDR3, is GAGVSQSPSNKVTEKGKDVELRCDPISGHTALYWYRQSLGQGLEFLIYFQGNSAPDKSGLPSDRFSAERTGGSVSTLTIQRTQQEDSAVYLCASTLEGNTEAFFGQGTRLTVV.

This clone has only a few counts. The chain is built from TRBV24-1 and TRBJ2-5, with D perhaps matching TRBD1 (6 bases). The CDR3 loop spans 13 amino acids. Trimming shortened V by 10 bases and J by 5 bases, and 16 bases separated the two germline ends. Germline lookup yields CDR1 KGHDR and CDR2 SFDVKD. CDR3 bases: TGTGCCACAGCAGAAACAGGGCGGGAGACCCAGTACTTC. This translates into CATAETGRETQYF.

The V gene is TRBV19, the J gene TRBJ1-5; D gene uncertain. The CDR3 contains 13 residues. Trimming stripped 3 bases from V and 6 bases from J, with 9 bases between. Germline-derived CDR1 and CDR2 are LNHDA and SQIVND (reference sequence). The CDR3 region is CASSIRVGQPQHF. The CDR3 DNA is TGTGCCAGTAGTATTCGGGTCGGTCAGCCCCAGCATTTT.

The chain uses TRBV5-8 and TRBJ2-3; D not resolved. Between the trimmed V and J ends, which lost 0 bases and 2 bases, there was a span of 10 bases. Per the germline V gene, CDR1 is SGHTS and CDR2 is YDEGEE. The CDR3 is 15 amino acids. CDR3 in DNA: TGTGCCAGCAGCTTGGGGCTTTCTCACACAGATACGCAGTATTTT. Its protein is CASSLGLSHTDTQYF.

For this clone: In the same sample, other DNA sequences code for this CDR3. The chain links TRBV4-3 to TRBJ2-1, with 9 bases that match TRBD2. CDR3 length: 15 amino acids. With 3 bases clipped from V and 5 bases from J, the junction kept 5 bases outside the gene matches. Germline V gene data show CDR1 as LGHNA and CDR2 as YSLEER. CDR3 coding DNA: TGCGCCAGCAGCCAGCTAGCGGGGAGCAACAATGAGCAGTTCTTC. It encodes CASSQLAGSNNEQFF.

This clone was detected once. This chain uses TRBV2 with TRBJ2-5; 10 positions agree with TRBD2. J gave up 5 bases and V 5 bases, and 8 bases lay outside the gene matches. The CDR3 totals 15 residues. CDR1 is SNHLY, CDR2 FYNNEI, per germline. CDR3 sequence reads: CASSPLAGPWETQYF. The CDR3 nucleotides read TGTGCCAGCAGTCCACTAGCGGGGCCTTGGGAGACCCAGTACTTC.

The chain couples TRBV18 to TRBJ1-5; 7 nucleotides line up with TRBD1. V was pared by 6 bases and J by 4 bases, with 6 bases of the junction left unmatched. This CDR3 has 14 residues. The germline gives CDR1 KGHSH, CDR2 LQKENI. In DNA, the CDR3 is TGTGCCAGCTCTGACCGGGACAGAAATCAGCCCCAGCATTTT. It translates to CASSDRDRNQPQHF.

The rearrangement links TRBV5-6 to TRBJ2-2; 11 nucleotides line up with TRBD2. The CDR3 length is 16 residues. Unmatched junction bases numbered 7, after V lost 4 bases and J lost 5 bases. Germline V gene lookup returns CDR1 SGHDT and CDR2 YYEEEE. The CDR3 is CASSRTGTSGTGELFF. In nucleotides, the CDR3 is TGTGCCAGCAGCCGGACCGGGACTAGCGGTACCGGGGAGCTGTTTTTT. The whole variable domain, filled in from reference TRBV5-6 and TRBJ2-2, reads DAGVTQSPTHLIKTRGQQVTLRCSPKSGHDTVSWYQQALGQGPQFIFQYYEEEERQRGNFPDRFSGHQFPNYSSELNVNALLLGDSALYLCASSRTGTSGTGELFFGEGSRLTVL.

This chain links TRBV6-5 with TRBJ1-1, with D maybe TRBD1 (6 bases). Germline lookup yields CDR1 MNHEY and CDR2 SVGAGI. The CDR3 covers 13 residues. With 8 bases removed from V and 4 bases from J, the gap between germline ends came to 14 bases. As DNA, the CDR3 is TGTGCCAGCCAGATAGGGACATTCACTGAAGCTTTCTTT. This codes for CASQIGTFTEAFF.

The chain combines TRBV7-8 with TRBJ2-1, with D uncertain. V lost 6 bases and J 6 bases, leaving 18 bases between the germline ends. The germline V gene encodes CDR1 SGHVS and CDR2 FQNEAQ. This CDR3 is built from 15 residues. The CDR3 DNA is TGTGCCAGCAGTCTCGCGACCATGGGCGTCAATGAGCAGTTCTTC. Translated, it gives CASSLATMGVNEQFF.

The rearrangement uses TRBV28 and TRBJ1-6, with a tentative D call TRBD1 (6 bases). The CDR3 length is 15 residues. Looked up from germline, CDR1 is MDHEN and CDR2 is SYDVKM. The ends were cut back, 5 bases at V and 2 bases at J, with 10 bases in the middle. The CDR3 sequence is CASSKQGPYNSPLHF. CDR3 bases: TGTGCCAGCAGTAAACAGGGTCCCTATAATTCACCCCTCCACTTT. The variable domain in full, completed from reference TRBV28 and TRBJ1-6, reads DVKVTQSSRYLVKRTGEKVFLECVQDMDHENMFWYRQDPGLGLRLIYFSYDVKMKEKGDIPEGYSVSREKKERFSLILESASTNQTSMYLCASSKQGPYNSPLHFGNGTRLTVT.

Here the CDR3 reads CASSVGGGVFTDTQYF. The CDR3 region has the DNA TGTGCCAGCAGCGTAGGGGGCGGAGTATTCACAGATACGCAGTATTTT. This rearrangement joins TRBV9 to TRBJ2-3; possibly TRBD1 for D (5 bases). Per the germline V gene, CDR1 is SGDLS and CDR2 is YYNGEE. Trimming pared 0 bases from V and 2 bases from J, leaving 13 bases between. The CDR3 runs 16 residues.

The chain links TRBV19 to TRBJ2-1; 11 nucleotides match TRBD1. The CDR3 has 17 amino acids. Germline V gene lookup returns CDR1 LNHDA and CDR2 SQIVND (reference sequence). Losses at the gene ends were 5 bases for V and 5 bases for J; bases not matched to a gene: 11. The CDR3 nucleotides read TGTGCCAGTAGTCCCCGGACAGGGGGCACGCTGGACAATGAGCAGTTCTTC. Protein: CASSPRTGGTLDNEQFF. Based on the CDR3 plus reference TRBV19 and TRBJ2-1, the full variable domain is DGGITQSPKYLFRKEGQNVTLSCEQNLNHDAMYWYRQDPGQGLRLIYYSQIVNDFQKGDIAEGYSVSREKKESFPLTVTSAQKNPTAFYLCASSPRTGGTLDNEQFFGPGTRLTVL.

CDR3 protein: CASSPRASGVGGELFF. CDR3 nucleotide sequence: TGTGCCAGCAGCCCAAGGGCTAGCGGGGTTGGCGGGGAGCTGTTTTTT. The rearrangement joins TRBV9 to TRBJ2-2; 9 nucleotides agree with TRBD2. V was clipped by 4 bases and J by 7 bases; unmatched bases: 11. The CDR3 has 16 amino acids. Germline lookup yields CDR1 SGDLS and CDR2 YYNGEE.

The V gene is TRBV19, the J gene TRBJ2-5, with 8 bases that match TRBD1. This CDR3 spans 16 amino acids. V dropped 6 bases and J dropped 5; count of bases not matched to a gene: 14. Looked up from germline, CDR1 is LNHDA and CDR2 is SQIVND (reference sequence). The CDR3 spells CASSRGRIALGETQYF. The DNA for the CDR3 is TGTGCCAGTAGCAGGGGGCGGATAGCGTTAGGGGAGACCCAGTACTTC.

As for this clone: One base separates it from a far larger clone, so it is likely a read error. The chain joins TRBV2 to TRBJ2-7; no clear D. Germline CDR1 is SNHLY and CDR2 is FYNNEI. V was shortened by 6 bases and J by 0 bases, with 6 bases between the two germline ends. This CDR3 spans 12 amino acids. CDR3 region: CASSPSSYEQYF. The CDR3 DNA reads TGTGCCAGCAGCCCTAGCTCCTACGAGCAGTACTTC.

The chain combines TRBV5-1 with TRBJ1-1, with D unresolved. Trimming removed 0 bases from V and 4 bases from J, with 7 bases in between. Germline-derived CDR1 and CDR2 are SGHRS and YFSETQ. The CDR3 covers 13 residues. The CDR3, as DNA: TGCGCCAGCAGCTTGGAAGGAGGCACTGAAGCTTTCTTT. Its translation is CASSLEGGTEAFF.

The V and J genes are TRBV9 and TRBJ1-1, with no clear D. CDR1 SGDLS and CDR2 YYNGEE come from the germline V gene. This CDR3 spans 14 amino acids. V lost 4 bases to trimming and J lost 0 bases, with 10 bases between them. The CDR3 DNA reads as TGTGCCAGCAGCCCGTCGACTTTGAACACTGAAGCTTTCTTT. As protein: CASSPSTLNTEAFF. The full variable domain, its missing parts supplied by reference TRBV9 and TRBJ1-1, is DSGVTQTPKHLITATGQRVTLRCSPRSGDLSVYWYQQSLDQGLQFLIQYYNGEERAKGNILERFSAQQFPDLHSELNLSSLELGDSALYFCASSPSTLNTEAFFGQGTRLTVV.

The chain uses TRBV21-1 and TRBJ2-7; TRBD1 was called by the table and not checked on the DNA. TRBV21-1 is reported as a pseudogene. This CDR3 has 15 residues. CDR3 bases: TGTGCCAGCAGGAGTAGGACACTAAGCGCCTACGAGCAGTACTTC. Translating it yields CASRSRTLSAYEQYF.

This chain joins TRBV27 and TRBJ2-7; D may be TRBD2 (7 bases). Trimming removed 4 bases from V and 5 bases from J, with 18 bases in between. CDR1 and CDR2 (germline): MNHEY, SMNVEV (reference sequence). CDR3 length: 15 residues. The DNA of the CDR3 is TGTGCCAGCAGTTCCGGGGGGCAGGGTTCCCACGAGCAGTACTTC. Residues: CASSSGGQGSHEQYF.